The entry that follows covers one TCR beta chain sequence. Original processing notes: By means of reference gene primer amplification, nucleated cell counts were estimated. TCRdb's copy holds only in-frame clones and misses some; the assay was immunoSEQ multiplex PCR. The V and J calls and clone size were taken over from that table, and D and trimming were inferred from the DNA. The table lists about 180,000 clones, 84% of them singletons. With 0 bases removed from V and 0 bases from J, the gap between germline ends came to 9 bases. Germline-derived CDR1 and CDR2 are GTSNPN and SVGIG (reference sequence). The CDR3 totals 15 residues. The source of the sample is a study of blood T cell repertoires in COVID-19. About the study: T cells, B-cell-depleted T cells, or PBMCs provided the cDNA or gDNA that served as material.

V usage is TRBV30 and J usage is TRBJ1-3; tentative D call: TRBD1 (5 bases). The sequenced material came from peripheral blood. The receptor was isolated from a human donor in a cohort sampled during active COVID-19. The CDR3 DNA reads as TGTGCCTGGAGTGTAAGGGGTAGCTCTGGAAACACCATATATTTT. The encoded protein is CAWSVRGSSGNTIYF.